This T cell receptor beta chain is drawn from a study of blood T cells in healthy people across ages. Study-level points and caveats: Relative to aged donors, long-lived donors carried more naive CD4+ cells and displayed higher diversity.

In this sample, this clonotype turned up many times. Its specificity is not known. CDR3 length: 15 residues. V shed 8 bases, J shed 7 bases, and the junction held 8 bases outside the gene matches. Germline values: CDR1 MNHEY, CDR2 SVGAGI. A sample-barcoded 5' primer and a J-beta primer mix were used in a second PCR of roughly 7 to 12 cycles. Any given sample supplied a minimum of 2.5 million CDR3-containing paired-end reads. Via MiXCR, TCRdb re-called the 5' RACE reads, giving one row per CDR3 protein. The table includes 600,000 or so distinct CDR3 sequences, 40% to 50% detected once. Every donor provided 9.5 to 10 milliliters of peripheral blood. RNA extraction gave at least 5.5 micrograms of total RNA per sample.

The receptor was isolated from an elderly man in good health. Material for sequencing was blood. The rearrangement joins TRBV6-5 to TRBJ2-1, with TRBD2 matching over 13 bases. CDR3 sequence: CASPLAGGPGNEQFF. CDR3 nucleotide sequence: TGTGCCAGCCCACTAGCGGGGGGGCCGGGAAATGAGCAGTTCTTC.